This T cell receptor beta chain was observed in a study of cytomegalovirus exposure and HLA in healthy donors. In the PCR, 60 Vbeta and 13 Jbeta primers were used. Measured with immunoSEQ multiplex PCR; TCRdb has only the in-frame clones, and not every one. The sample lists around 130,000 clones, around 80% occurring once. Trimming took 4 bases from V and 8 from J; bases not matched to a gene: 7. CDR1 and CDR2 from the germline V gene are MNHEY and SMNVEV (reference sequence). The length of the CDR3 is 13 residues. Sample: PBMCs. This clonotype originated in a man aged 25 to 40 in good health and CMV-seronegative. The chain recombines TRBV27 with TRBJ1-2; 7 positions agree with TRBD1. The CDR3 DNA reads as TGTGCCAGCAGTTCCCGGACAGGTGGCGGCTACACCTTC. Translation gives CASSSRTGGGYTF.